This is a list of T cell receptor beta chains from one sample in a study of blood T cell repertoires in COVID-19. Data came from immunoSEQ multiplex PCR; TCRdb stores just in-frame clones and leaves some out. The table includes 95,000 to 150,000 clones, 70% to 90% detected once. Input material: peripheral blood. These receptors were obtained from a man in his fifties or sixties with acute or convalescent COVID-19. Both conserved end residues are part of each CDR3. The D gene is left open where the match is weak. Some rows have no size entry. The others give once, few or many, or a class for an expanded clone.

. TRBJ2-7 . TRBV15 CATSNARVPVYEQYF TGTGCCACCAGCAACGCGAGAGTACCCGTCTACGAGCAGTACTTC
. TRBJ1-2 . TRBV9 CASSVAPDTHYGYTF TGTGCCAGCAGCGTCGCCCCAGACACCCACTATGGCTACACCTTC
. TRBJ2-1 TRBD2 TRBV9 CASSYRLADYNEQFF TGTGCCAGCAGTTACCGACTAGCGGACTACAATGAGCAGTTCTTC
. TRBJ2-1 . TRBV7-9 CASREGSGWYNEQFF TGTGCCAGCAGGGAGGGGTCAGGGTGGTACAATGAGCAGTTCTTC
few TRBJ2-2 . TRBV6-2/TRBV6-3 CASSYSGSGELFF TGTGCCAGCAGTTATTCGGGGTCCGGGGAGCTGTTTTTT
. TRBJ2-5 TRBD1 TRBV9 CASSALGTGGMETQYF TGTGCCAGCAGCGCCTTGGGTACAGGGGGCATGGAGACCCAGTACTTC
few TRBJ2-1 TRBD2 TRBV5-1 CASSGLAGNNEQFF TGCGCCAGCAGCGGACTAGCGGGAAACAATGAGCAGTTCTTC
. TRBJ1-2 . TRBV12-3/TRBV12-4 CASTRQVGDGYTF TGTGCCAGCACCCGACAGGTGGGGGATGGCTACACCTTC
few TRBJ2-7 TRBD1 TRBV27 CASSSRDSATQQYF TGTGCCAGCAGTTCCCGGGACAGCGCAACTCAGCAGTACTTC
. TRBJ2-2 TRBD1 TRBV19 CASSIGQGGTGELFF TGTGCCAGTAGTATCGGACAGGGCGGCACCGGGGAGCTGTTTTTT
. TRBJ1-2 . TRBV6-5 CASSLETAANYGYTF TGTGCCAGCAGCCTTGAGACAGCCGCCAACTATGGCTACACCTTC
few TRBJ1-2 . TRBV4-3 CASSQDPGVNYGYTF TGCGCCAGCAGCCAAGACCCCGGGGTAAACTATGGCTACACCTTC
. TRBJ2-2 TRBD1 TRBV28 CASSFVLSDRGLINTGELFF TGTGCCAGCAGTTTTGTGCTGTCCGACAGGGGCCTTATTAACACCGGGGAGCTGTTTTTT
. TRBJ2-6 TRBD2 TRBV4-2 CASSQSGLAESGANVLTF TGTGCCAGCAGCCAGTCGGGACTAGCGGAATCTGGGGCCAACGTCCTGACTTTC
. TRBJ2-2 TRBD2 TRBV19 CASSITSGRTGELFF TGTGCCAGTAGTATAACAAGCGGGAGGACCGGGGAGCTGTTTTTT
. TRBJ1-1 . TRBV5-4 CASSLDAYEAFF TGTGCCAGCAGCTTGGATGCGTATGAAGCTTTCTTT
. TRBJ2-1 TRBD2 TRBV5-1 CASSPQTAGGVNEQFF TGCGCCAGCAGCCCCCAAACGGCGGGAGGGGTCAATGAGCAGTTCTTC
. TRBJ2-5 TRBD2 TRBV29-1 CSFLDGRVQTQYF TGCAGCTTCCTGGACGGGAGGGTCCAGACCCAGTACTTC
once TRBJ1-2 TRBD1 TRBV28 CASSLPSEGAYGYTF TGTGCCAGCAGTCTACCTTCGGAGGGGGCCTATGGCTACACCTTC
. TRBJ2-1 TRBD2 TRBV7-6 CASSWGGVAGSYNEQFF TGTGCCAGCAGCTGGGGGGGGGTAGCGGGATCCTACAATGAGCAGTTCTTC
once TRBJ2-1 . TRBV12-3/TRBV12-4 CASSSLYNEQFF TGTGCCAGCAGTTCCCTTTACAATGAGCAGTTCTTC
. TRBJ2-7 . TRBV7-2 CASSLTPSSYEQYF TGTGCCAGCAGCTTGACACCATCCTCCTACGAGCAGTACTTC
once TRBJ1-1 . TRBV16 CASQKRREELLNTEAFF TGTGCCAGCCAAAAGCGCCGGGAGGAACTCTTGAACACTGAAGCTTTCTTT
. TRBJ1-5 . TRBV7-2 CASSLGLSGEQPQHF TGTGCCAGCAGCTTAGGACTTTCCGGGGAGCAGCCCCAGCATTTT
once TRBJ2-1 . TRBV7-9 CASSLRDTFYNEQFF TGTGCCAGCAGCCTCCGGGACACCTTCTACAATGAGCAGTTCTTC
. TRBJ2-7 . TRBV2 CAGCRAGADEQYF TGTGCCGGTTGCCGGGCAGGGGCAGACGAGCAGTACTTC
once TRBJ2-3 . TRBV28 CASMLLVGLRRGGFKIVGTQYF TGTGCCAGCATGCTCCTCGTGGGGCTTCGGAGGGGTGGGTTTAAGATAGTAGGTACGCAGTATTTT
. TRBJ2-3 . TRBV6-5 CASRRSSETDTQYF TGTGCCAGCAGGCGATCTAGCGAGACAGATACGCAGTATTTT
. TRBJ2-3 . TRBV6-5 CASGRRGTDTQYF TGTGCCAGCGGACGGAGGGGTACAGATACGCAGTATTTT
. TRBJ2-2 . TRBV6-5 CASTPMGLAGELFF TGTGCCAGCACCCCAATGGGTCTAGCCGGGGAGCTGTTTTTT
. TRBJ1-5 . TRBV7-2 CASSLGGGYQPQHF TGTGCCAGCAGCTTAGGTGGCGGGTATCAGCCCCAGCATTTT
. TRBJ2-7 . TRBV6-2/TRBV6-3 CASSYGGHYEQYF TGTGCCAGCAGTTACGGGGGACACTACGAGCAGTACTTC
. TRBJ1-6 TRBD1 TRBV27 CASSFSPGQGANSPLHF TGTGCCAGCAGTTTCTCACCGGGACAGGGAGCCAATTCACCCCTCCACTTT
. TRBJ1-2 . TRBV19 CASSMAANYGYTF TGTGCCAGTAGTATGGCGGCTAACTATGGCTACACCTTC
. TRBJ1-1 . TRBV11-2 CASSLDLAGRENTEAFF TGTGCCAGCAGCTTAGATTTGGCAGGGCGGGAGAACACTGAAGCTTTCTTT
once TRBJ2-7 . TRBV6-6 CASSYRLHEQYF TGTGCCAGCAGTTACCGGTTGCACGAGCAGTACTTC
. TRBJ1-3 TRBD1 TRBV5-1 CASSDPGQGSGNTIYF TGCGCCAGCAGCGATCCGGGACAGGGGAGCGGAAACACCATATATTTT
. TRBJ2-1 TRBD1 TRBV28 CASSLGGTGWSYNEQFF TGTGCCAGCAGTTTAGGAGGGACAGGGTGGTCCTACAATGAGCAGTTCTTC
. TRBJ2-1 . TRBV28 CASSPGRGLSSYNEQFF TGTGCCAGCAGTCCGGGCCGAGGACTGAGCTCCTACAATGAGCAGTTCTTC
. TRBJ1-1 . TRBV7-9 CASTGGTEAFF TGTGCCAGCACTGGAGGCACTGAAGCTTTCTTT
. TRBJ2-2 TRBD1 TRBV19 CASSARTGTSSKTGELFF TGTGCCAGTAGTGCCCGGACAGGGACGTCCTCAAAGACCGGGGAGCTGTTTTTT
. TRBJ2-1 . TRBV21-1 CASSKEVTGTRHNEQFF TGTGCCAGCAGCAAAGAAGTGACAGGTACACGACACAATGAGCAGTTCTTC
. TRBJ2-5 . TRBV28 CASSPGAYQETQYF TGTGCCAGCAGTCCAGGGGCGTACCAAGAGACCCAGTACTTC
. TRBJ1-2 TRBD1 TRBV5-6 CASSLDRAYGYTF TGTGCCAGCAGCCTTGACAGGGCCTATGGCTACACCTTC
few TRBJ2-1 TRBD2 TRBV19 CASSIGTSGRYEQFF TGTGCCAGTAGTATCGGGACTAGCGGGAGGTATGAGCAGTTCTTC
. TRBJ2-1 TRBD2 TRBV5-8 CASSKGLAGWNEQFF TGTGCCAGCAGCAAGGGACTAGCGGGCTGGAATGAGCAGTTCTTC
. TRBJ2-2 TRBD2 TRBV5-1 CASSLAGLAVGGELFF TGCGCCAGCAGCTTGGCCGGACTAGCGGTTGGCGGGGAGCTGTTTTTT
. TRBJ2-2 . TRBV7-9 CASSPGVADTGELFF TGTGCCAGCAGTCCCGGTGTAGCGGACACCGGGGAGCTGTTTTTT
. TRBJ2-3 TRBD1 TRBV9 CASSASGGVGTDTQYF TGTGCCAGCAGCGCCTCAGGGGGCGTAGGCACAGATACGCAGTATTTT
. TRBJ2-3 TRBD2 TRBV6-5 CASSYTTSGSTDTQYF TGTGCCAGCAGTTATACGACTAGCGGGAGCACAGATACGCAGTATTTT
. TRBJ2-2 . TRBV29-1 CSVARATGELFF TGCAGCGTTGCCAGGGCCACCGGGGAGCTGTTTTTT
once TRBJ2-3 TRBD2 TRBV7-6 CASSLEVSGRIDTQYF TGTGCCAGCAGCTTAGAGGTTAGCGGGAGAATAGATACGCAGTATTTT
. TRBJ2-1 . TRBV9 CASSVSRGTARGNEQFF TGTGCCAGCAGCGTGTCCCGCGGGACAGCCCGGGGCAATGAGCAGTTCTTC
once TRBJ1-3 . TRBV7-3 CASSLTGISGNTIYF TGTGCCAGCAGCTTGACAGGCATCTCTGGAAACACCATATATTTT